This T cell receptor beta chain was sequenced in a study of blood T cell repertoires in COVID-19. Germline V gene lookup returns CDR1 MNHEY and CDR2 SVGAGI. J lost 3 bases, V lost 6 bases, and 2 bases had no gene match. This CDR3 is 13 amino acids long. The protocol was immunoSEQ multiplex PCR, while the TCRdb copy is restricted to in-frame clones and leaves out a portion. Among 250,000 to 300,000 clones listed, over 85% were seen once. The genes are TRBV6-5 and TRBJ1-5, with 7 bases identical to TRBD1. Sequencing was done on a sample of peripheral blood. The receptor's source is a woman between 25 and 40 years old with COVID-19, enrolled during active disease. The CDR3 sequence is CASRGQPNQPQHF. In DNA, the CDR3 is TGTGCCAGCAGGGGACAGCCCAATCAGCCCCAGCATTTT.